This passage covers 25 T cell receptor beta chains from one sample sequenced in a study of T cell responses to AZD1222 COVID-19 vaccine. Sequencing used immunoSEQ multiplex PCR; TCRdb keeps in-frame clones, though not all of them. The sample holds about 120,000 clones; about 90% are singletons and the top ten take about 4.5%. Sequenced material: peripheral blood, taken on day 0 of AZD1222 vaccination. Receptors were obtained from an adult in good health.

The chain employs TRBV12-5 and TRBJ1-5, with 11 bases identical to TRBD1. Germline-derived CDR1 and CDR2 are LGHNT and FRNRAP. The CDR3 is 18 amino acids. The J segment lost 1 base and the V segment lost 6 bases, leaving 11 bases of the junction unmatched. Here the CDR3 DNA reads TGTGCTAGTGGCCCAATCCGGGACAGGGGGTCAAGCAATCAGCCCCAGCATTTT. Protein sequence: CASGPIRDRGSSNQPQHF.

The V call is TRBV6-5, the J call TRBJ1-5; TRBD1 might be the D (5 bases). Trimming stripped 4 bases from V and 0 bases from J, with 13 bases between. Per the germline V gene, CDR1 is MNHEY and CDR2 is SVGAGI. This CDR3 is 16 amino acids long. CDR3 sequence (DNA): TGTGCCAGCAGTTTCCGCGGGGGTAATAGCAATCAGCCCCAGCATTTT. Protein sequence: CASSFRGGNSNQPQHF.

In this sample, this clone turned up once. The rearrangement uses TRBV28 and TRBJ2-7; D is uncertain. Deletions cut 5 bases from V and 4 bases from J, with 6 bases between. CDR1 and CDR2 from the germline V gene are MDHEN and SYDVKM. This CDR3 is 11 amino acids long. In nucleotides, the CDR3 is TGTGCCAGCAGTCTACGATACGAGCAGTACTTC. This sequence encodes CASSLRYEQYF. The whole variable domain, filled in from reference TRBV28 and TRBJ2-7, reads DVKVTQSSRYLVKRTGEKVFLECVQDMDHENMFWYRQDPGLGLRLIYFSYDVKMKEKGDIPEGYSVSREKKERFSLILESASTNQTSMYLCASSLRYEQYFGPGTRLTVT.

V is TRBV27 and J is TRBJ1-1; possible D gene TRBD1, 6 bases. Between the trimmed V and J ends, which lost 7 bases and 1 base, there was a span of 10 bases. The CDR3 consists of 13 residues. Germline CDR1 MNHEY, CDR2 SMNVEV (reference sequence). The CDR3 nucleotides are TGTGCCAGCAAACCACAGGGGAACACTGAAGCTTTCTTT. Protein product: CASKPQGNTEAFF.

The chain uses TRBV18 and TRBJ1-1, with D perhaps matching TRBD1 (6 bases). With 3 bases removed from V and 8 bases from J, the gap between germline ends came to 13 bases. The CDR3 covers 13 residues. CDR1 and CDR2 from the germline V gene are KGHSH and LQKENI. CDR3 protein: CASSPGPDREAFF. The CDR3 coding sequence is TGTGCCAGCTCACCCGGGCCCGACAGGGAAGCTTTCTTT.

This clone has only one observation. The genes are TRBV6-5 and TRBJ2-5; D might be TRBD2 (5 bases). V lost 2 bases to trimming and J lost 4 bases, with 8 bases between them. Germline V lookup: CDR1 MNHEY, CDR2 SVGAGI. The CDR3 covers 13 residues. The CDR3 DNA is TGTGCCAGCAGTTACGACGAGGGAGAGACCCAGTACTTC. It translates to CASSYDEGETQYF.

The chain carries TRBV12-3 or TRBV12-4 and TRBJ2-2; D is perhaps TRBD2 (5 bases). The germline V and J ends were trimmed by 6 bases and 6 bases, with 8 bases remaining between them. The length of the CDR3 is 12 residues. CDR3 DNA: TGTGCCAGCAGGAGGGCGGCCGGGGAGCTGTTTTTT. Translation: CASRRAAGELFF.

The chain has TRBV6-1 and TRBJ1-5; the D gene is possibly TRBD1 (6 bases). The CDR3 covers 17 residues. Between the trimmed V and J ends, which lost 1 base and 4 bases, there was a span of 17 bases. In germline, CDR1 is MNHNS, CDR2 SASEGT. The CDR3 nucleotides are TGTGCCAGCAGTGAAGGTCTCCGGGGGCTTAGGAATCAGCCCCAGCATTTT. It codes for CASSEGLRGLRNQPQHF.

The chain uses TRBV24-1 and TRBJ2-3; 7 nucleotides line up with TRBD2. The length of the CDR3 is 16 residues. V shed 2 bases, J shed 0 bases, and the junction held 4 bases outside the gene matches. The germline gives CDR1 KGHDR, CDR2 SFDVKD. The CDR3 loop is CATSDWGGGSTDTQYF. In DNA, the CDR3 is TGTGCCACCAGTGATTGGGGCGGGGGTAGCACAGATACGCAGTATTTT.

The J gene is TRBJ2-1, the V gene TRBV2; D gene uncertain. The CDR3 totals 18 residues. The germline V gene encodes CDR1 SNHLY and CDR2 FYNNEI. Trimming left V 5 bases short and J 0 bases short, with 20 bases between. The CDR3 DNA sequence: TGTGCCAGCAGTCCCCGGCTTGGGCAGGCCGGCTCCTACAATGAGCAGTTCTTC. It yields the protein CASSPRLGQAGSYNEQFF.

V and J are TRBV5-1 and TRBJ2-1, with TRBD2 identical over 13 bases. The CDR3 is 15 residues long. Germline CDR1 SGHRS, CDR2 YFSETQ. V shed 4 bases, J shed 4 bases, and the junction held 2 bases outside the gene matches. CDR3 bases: TGCGCCAGCAGCCTGGGACTAGCGGGGTACAATGAGCAGTTCTTC. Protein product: CASSLGLAGYNEQFF. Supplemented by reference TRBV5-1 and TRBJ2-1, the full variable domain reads KAGVTQTPRYLIKTRGQQVTLSCSPISGHRSVSWYQQTPGQGLQFLFEYFSETQRNKGNFPGRFSGRQFSNSRSEMNVSTLELGDSALYLCASSLGLAGYNEQFFGPGTRLTVL.

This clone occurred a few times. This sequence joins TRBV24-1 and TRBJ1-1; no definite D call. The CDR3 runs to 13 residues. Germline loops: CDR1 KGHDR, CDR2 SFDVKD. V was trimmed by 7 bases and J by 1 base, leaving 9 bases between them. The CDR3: CATRNAENTEAFF. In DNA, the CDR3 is TGTGCCACCAGGAACGCCGAGAACACTGAAGCTTTCTTT.

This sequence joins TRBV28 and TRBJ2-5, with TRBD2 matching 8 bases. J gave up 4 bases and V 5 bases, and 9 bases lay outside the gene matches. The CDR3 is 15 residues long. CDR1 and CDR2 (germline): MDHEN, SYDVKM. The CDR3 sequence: CASSTVWTSRETQYF. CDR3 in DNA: TGTGCCAGCAGTACGGTTTGGACTAGCCGAGAGACCCAGTACTTC.

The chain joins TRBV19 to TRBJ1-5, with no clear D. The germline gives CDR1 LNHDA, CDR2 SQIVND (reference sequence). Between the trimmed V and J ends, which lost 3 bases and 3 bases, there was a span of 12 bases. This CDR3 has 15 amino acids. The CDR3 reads CASSMVAGINQPQHF. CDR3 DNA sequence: TGTGCCAGTAGTATGGTAGCAGGCATCAATCAGCCCCAGCATTTT.

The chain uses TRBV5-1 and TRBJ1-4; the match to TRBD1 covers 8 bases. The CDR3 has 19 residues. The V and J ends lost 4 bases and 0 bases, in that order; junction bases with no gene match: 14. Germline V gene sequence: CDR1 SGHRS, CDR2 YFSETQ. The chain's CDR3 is CASSQAGTGLLATNEKLFF. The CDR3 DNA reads TGCGCCAGCAGCCAAGCCGGGACAGGACTCCTTGCAACTAATGAAAAACTGTTTTTT.

The CDR3, as DNA: TGCAGTGCTAACGGCCAGGGTGGCTACACCTTC. It yields the protein CSANGQGGYTF. The J gene is TRBJ1-2, the V gene TRBV20-1; a weak D match, TRBD1 (5 bases). The CDR3 is made up of 11 amino acids. Per germline, CDR1 DFQATT and CDR2 SNEGSKA (reference sequence). Trimming left V 4 bases short and J 7 bases short, with 10 bases between.

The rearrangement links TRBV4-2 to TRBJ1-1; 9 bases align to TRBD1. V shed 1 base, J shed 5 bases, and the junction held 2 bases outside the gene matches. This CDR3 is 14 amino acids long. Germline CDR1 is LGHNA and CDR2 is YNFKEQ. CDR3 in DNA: TGTGCCAGCAGCCAAGGGGACAGGGATACTGAAGCTTTCTTT. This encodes CASSQGDRDTEAFF.

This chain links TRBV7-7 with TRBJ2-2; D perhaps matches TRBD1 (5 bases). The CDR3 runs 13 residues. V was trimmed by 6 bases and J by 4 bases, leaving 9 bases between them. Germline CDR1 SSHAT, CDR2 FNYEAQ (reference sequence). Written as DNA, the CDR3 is TGTGCCAGCAGTTATGACAGCACCGGGGAGCTGTTTTTT. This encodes CASSYDSTGELFF.

In DNA, the CDR3 is TGCGCCAGCAGCTTGGCCAGCAGCGGAGCAGGGGCAGATACGCAGTATTTT. Amino acid sequence: CASSLASSGAGADTQYF. The chain is built from TRBV5-1 and TRBJ2-3, with TRBD1 as a possible D gene (6 bases). CDR3 length: 17 residues. V lost 0 bases and J lost 4, with 18 bases in between. CDR1 and CDR2 from the germline V gene are SGHRS and YFSETQ.

The CDR3 here is CASSLGGGRPWLHTEAFF. The CDR3 DNA is TGTGCCAGCAGCTTGGGGGGGGGCAGACCGTGGCTGCACACTGAAGCTTTCTTT. The chain has TRBV5-6 and TRBJ1-1, with D possibly TRBD1 on 6 matching bases. Germline V gives CDR1 SGHDT, CDR2 YYEEEE. Trimming removed 0 bases from V and 3 bases from J, with 21 bases in between. This CDR3 is 18 amino acids long.

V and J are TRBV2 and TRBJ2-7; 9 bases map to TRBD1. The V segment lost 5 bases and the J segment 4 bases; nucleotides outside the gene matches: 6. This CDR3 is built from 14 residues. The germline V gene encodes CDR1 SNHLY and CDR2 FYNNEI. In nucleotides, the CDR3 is TGTGCCAGCAGTAATACCGGACAGGGGTACGAGCAGTACTTC. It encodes CASSNTGQGYEQYF.

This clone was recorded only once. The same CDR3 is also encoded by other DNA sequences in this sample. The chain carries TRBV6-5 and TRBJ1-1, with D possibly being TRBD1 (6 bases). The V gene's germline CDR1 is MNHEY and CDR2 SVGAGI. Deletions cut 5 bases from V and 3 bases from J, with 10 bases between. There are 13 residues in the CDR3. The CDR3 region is CASSRQVYTEAFF. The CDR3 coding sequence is TGTGCCAGCAGTCGACAGGTATACACTGAAGCTTTCTTT.

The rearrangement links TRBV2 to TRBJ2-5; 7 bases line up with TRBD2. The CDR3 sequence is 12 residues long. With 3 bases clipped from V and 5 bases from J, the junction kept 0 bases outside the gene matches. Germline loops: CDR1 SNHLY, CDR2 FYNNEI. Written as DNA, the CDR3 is TGTGCCAGCAGTGAGGGGGGGGAGACCCAGTACTTC. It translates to CASSEGGETQYF.

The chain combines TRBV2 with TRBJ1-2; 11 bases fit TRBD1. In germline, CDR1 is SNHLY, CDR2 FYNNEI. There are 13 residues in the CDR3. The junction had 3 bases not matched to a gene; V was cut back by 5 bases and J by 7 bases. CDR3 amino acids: CASSRTGGSGYTF. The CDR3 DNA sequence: TGTGCCAGCAGTCGGACAGGGGGCTCTGGCTACACCTTC.

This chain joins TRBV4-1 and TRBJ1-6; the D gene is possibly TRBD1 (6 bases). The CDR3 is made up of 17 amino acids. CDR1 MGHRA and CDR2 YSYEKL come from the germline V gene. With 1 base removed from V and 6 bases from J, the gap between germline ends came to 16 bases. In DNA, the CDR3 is TGCGCCAGCAGCCAAGTGGGCAGGGGAGGAGGTAATTCACCCCTCCACTTT. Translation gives CASSQVGRGGGNSPLHF.